These T cell receptor beta chains were read from a single sample in a study of human T cells and chemical hapten exposure. TCRdb re-called the RACE reads with MiXCR, one entry per CDR3 protein. Among around 330,000 distinct CDR3 sequences listed, 5.5% were seen once. The specimen comprised whole blood, sampled in connection with sensitization to the hapten diphenylcyclopropenone (DPC). The receptors originated from a woman between 18 and 29 years old with alopecia areata. Some clones in this sample may be carry-over from other donors' samples. Each CDR3 is given with its conserved first and last residue. D genes are given only for firm matches. Expanded clones are given a class, and other clones once, few, many or no size at all.

d_gene	v_gene	j_gene	abundance	CDR3nt	CDR3aa
.	TRBV12-3/TRBV12-4	TRBJ2-6	many	TGTGCCAGCGTCCCGCTTAGCTCTGGGGCCAACGTCCTGACTTTC	CASVPLSSGANVLTF
TRBD1	TRBV13	TRBJ2-5	once	TGTGTCAGCAGCGGAAGGGGACAGAGCCAAGAGACCCAGTACTTC	CVSSGRGQSQETQYF
TRBD2	TRBV5-5	TRBJ2-2	few	TGTGCCAGCAGCTTGCTGTTAGGGAGGGCTAACACCGGGGAGCTGTTTTTT	CASSLLLGRANTGELFF
TRBD2	TRBV5-1	TRBJ2-3	few	TGCGCCAGCAGCTTGGGACTAGCGGGGGGCTCCAGGAGAGATACGCAGTATTTT	CASSLGLAGGSRRDTQYF
.	TRBV3-1	TRBJ2-3	.	TGTGCCAGCAGCCAAGCAGGGTCTTGGTCGGATACGCAGTATTTT	CASSQAGSWSDTQYF
.	TRBV11-2	TRBJ2-3	.	TGTGCCAGCAGCCCACTTGACAGAACAGATACGCAGTATTTT	CASSPLDRTDTQYF
.	TRBV6-5	TRBJ1-1	many	TGTGCCAGCAAAACGGAATTCAGGGCCGGCGGTGAAGCTTTCTTT	CASKTEFRAGGEAFF
.	TRBV7-8	TRBJ2-6	few	TGTGCCAGCAGCCCCAGGACAGTCTCTGGGGCCAACGTCCTGACTTTC	CASSPRTVSGANVLTF
.	TRBV29-1	TRBJ1-2	.	TGCAGCGTTGGGGAGGGATTACCTGGCTACACCTTC	CSVGEGLPGYTF
.	TRBV9	TRBJ1-1	few	TGTGCCAGCAGCGTAGTGCAGGGGTTGAACACTGAAGCTTTCTTT	CASSVVQGLNTEAFF
.	TRBV6-5	TRBJ1-1	few	TGTGCCAGCAGTTATGGTCCGACTTTAGGAACTGAAGCTTTCTTT	CASSYGPTLGTEAFF
TRBD1	TRBV20-1	TRBJ2-7	.	TGCAGTGCTAGAGAGGGGACAGGGGGTTCCTACGAGCAGTACTTC	CSAREGTGGSYEQYF
.	TRBV5-1	TRBJ2-3	few	TGCGCCAGCAGCGTATCCAGGGACACAGATACGCAGTATTTT	CASSVSRDTDTQYF
.	TRBV6-5	TRBJ2-5	many	TGTGCCAGCAGTTACTCATCCGCGGAAGAGACCCAGTACTTC	CASSYSSAEETQYF
.	TRBV5-5	TRBJ1-3	few	TGTGCCAGCAGCTTGGCCCCGGGAATGAAGACCATATATTTT	CASSLAPGMKTIYF
TRBD2	TRBV3-1	TRBJ2-3	many	TGTGCCAGCAGCCAAACCCCCAGCGGGGGGGCCGATACGCAGTATTTT	CASSQTPSGGADTQYF
.	TRBV9	TRBJ2-6	few	TGTGCCAGCAGCGTTGGAAGGGTCTCTGGGGCCAACGTCCTGACTTTC	CASSVGRVSGANVLTF
.	TRBV6-6	TRBJ2-1	many	TGTGCCAGCAGCTACGTTAGGGGGTCGTACAATGAGCAGTTCTTC	CASSYVRGSYNEQFF
.	TRBV3-1	TRBJ2-6	few	TGTGCCAGCAGCCAAGTTTGGGGGACTGGGGCCAACGTCCTGACTTTC	CASSQVWGTGANVLTF
TRBD1	TRBV2	TRBJ2-3	few	TGTGCCAGCACGCGGACAGGGCCTACGCAGTATTTT	CASTRTGPTQYF
.	TRBV12-3/TRBV12-4	TRBJ1-5	many	TGTGCCAGCAGTTTAGCAGGGAATGGTCAGCCCCAGCATTTT	CASSLAGNGQPQHF
TRBD1	TRBV18	TRBJ2-3	few	TGTGCCAGCTCACCCGCCGCCGGGACAGACAACACAGATACGCAGTATTTT	CASSPAAGTDNTDTQYF
TRBD2	TRBV6-4	TRBJ2-1	few	TGTGCCAGCAGTGAAACTAGCGGGGGGGCAGATGAGCAGTTCTTC	CASSETSGGADEQFF
.	TRBV7-9	TRBJ2-7	few	TGTGCCAGCAGCCGCCCCGGGGGCTACGAGCAGTACTTC	CASSRPGGYEQYF
.	TRBV3-1	TRBJ2-3	.	TGTGCCAGCAGCCAAGAGTGGGGGACAGATACGCAGTATTTT	CASSQEWGTDTQYF
.	TRBV10-3	TRBJ1-2	few	TGTGCCATCATTCAAGGGGAGGGGTATGGCTACACCTTC	CAIIQGEGYGYTF
TRBD1	TRBV5-1	TRBJ2-7	many	TGCGCCAGCAGAATCACAACGGGACAGGGGGACGCGCGGACCTACGAGCAGTACTTC	CASRITTGQGDARTYEQYF
.	TRBV5-1	TRBJ2-7	few	TGCGCCAGCAGCCGACAGGCCCTCGAGTCGTCCGAGCAGTACTTC	CASSRQALESSEQYF
TRBD1	TRBV20-1	TRBJ1-4	many	TGCAGTGCTAGGCGCAAGGGACAGGGGGCCGCAACTAATGAAAAACTGTTTTTT	CSARRKGQGAATNEKLFF
.	TRBV28	TRBJ1-2	.	TGTGCCAGCAGTTTGAGGTCAGTCCTCGTTCGGAGGATATTC	CASSLRSVLVRRIF
.	TRBV2	TRBJ1-6	.	TGTGCCAGCAATTTTAGGGGGGGAGATTATAATTCACCCCTCCACTTT	CASNFRGGDYNSPLHF
TRBD2	TRBV2	TRBJ2-5	many	TGTGCCAGCACTAGCGGGTACCAAGAGACCCAGTACTTC	CASTSGYQETQYF
.	TRBV7-2	TRBJ2-1	few	TGTGCCAGCAGCTTAGTAGGCGGCAGGGGTAGGAGCAATGAGCAGTTCTTC	CASSLVGGRGRSNEQFF
TRBD2	TRBV11-2	TRBJ2-5	many	TGTGCCAGCAGCACTGGACTAGCGGTTCTAGCCGACGAGACCCAGTACTTC	CASSTGLAVLADETQYF
.	TRBV6-6	TRBJ1-5	many	TGTGCCAGCAGCCCTAATAGCAATCAGCCCCAGCATTTT	CASSPNSNQPQHF
TRBD1	TRBV5-1	TRBJ1-2	many	TGCGCCAGCAGCAACTGGCTCCGGGGACAGGGGGCCGGTGGCTACACCTTC	CASSNWLRGQGAGGYTF
.	TRBV20-1	TRBJ2-4	many	TGCAGTGCTAGATCCCGGGACACCTTAGCCAAAAACATTCAGTACTTC	CSARSRDTLAKNIQYF
.	TRBV20-1	TRBJ1-2	.	TGCAGTGCTGACTATGGCTACACCTTC	CSADYGYTF
.	TRBV6-2/TRBV6-3	TRBJ2-1	many	TGTGCCAGCAGTTCGGGACTCCCCAGCTCCTACAATGAGCAGTTCTTC	CASSSGLPSSYNEQFF
.	TRBV18	TRBJ2-4	many	TGTGCCAGCTCCGGAGACAACGCCAAAAACATTCAGTACTTC	CASSGDNAKNIQYF
TRBD2	TRBV9	TRBJ2-5	many	TGTGCCAGCAGCGGTGGCGGGGGGTCCCAAGAGACCCAGTACTTC	CASSGGGGSQETQYF
.	TRBV5-4	TRBJ1-2	few	TGTGCCGCGGGAGAGGGCACCGACGTCTATGGCTACACCTTC	CAAGEGTDVYGYTF
.	TRBV9	TRBJ1-1	.	TGTGCCAGCAGCGTAGCACGTATTATATCTGAAGCTTTCTTT	CASSVARIISEAFF
.	TRBV6-5	TRBJ2-1	few	TGTGCCAGCAGTTACGGACGGGACTACAATGAGCAGTTCTTC	CASSYGRDYNEQFF
.	TRBV2	TRBJ2-3	many	TGTGCCAGCGGCAGGCGGGGACCCACAGATACGCAGTATTTT	CASGRRGPTDTQYF
TRBD1	TRBV10-3	TRBJ1-2	.	TGTGCCATCAGGCCGGGACAGGGCACCCGACGGGGCTACACCTTC	CAIRPGQGTRRGYTF
.	TRBV6-1	TRBJ2-7	.	TGTGCCAGCAGTGGGACACTCTACGAGCAGTACTTC	CASSGTLYEQYF
TRBD2	TRBV27	TRBJ2-1	.	TGTGCCAGCAGTATTAGAACTAGCGGGGGGTTCAATGAGCAGTTCTTC	CASSIRTSGGFNEQFF
TRBD2	TRBV5-4	TRBJ2-3	few	TGTGCCAGCAGCTTGGCATGGATAGCGGGGGGGCTCACAGATACGCAGTATTTT	CASSLAWIAGGLTDTQYF
TRBD1	TRBV5-1	TRBJ1-5	many	TGCGCCAACTTTTTCGGACAGGGTGCTCAGCCCCAGCATTTT	CANFFGQGAQPQHF
.	TRBV7-3	TRBJ2-4	.	TGTGCCAGCAGCTACCAGGGACGCGCTGGCATTCAGTACTTC	CASSYQGRAGIQYF
TRBD1	TRBV12-3/TRBV12-4	TRBJ1-2	.	TGTGCCAGCATCCTGGACAGGGGGCGCACCAATGGCTACACCTTC	CASILDRGRTNGYTF
.	TRBV12-3/TRBV12-4	TRBJ2-7	many	TGTGCCAGCAGTTCTCGAGCGGTTTTCTACGAGCAGTACTTC	CASSSRAVFYEQYF
.	TRBV20-1	TRBJ2-2	few	TGCAGTGCTAGGGGCCTACTGAACACCGGGGAGCTGTTTTTT	CSARGLLNTGELFF
.	TRBV6-2/TRBV6-3	TRBJ2-2	.	TGTGCCAGCAACCAGGGTGGGATAAACACCGGGGAGCTGTTTTTT	CASNQGGINTGELFF